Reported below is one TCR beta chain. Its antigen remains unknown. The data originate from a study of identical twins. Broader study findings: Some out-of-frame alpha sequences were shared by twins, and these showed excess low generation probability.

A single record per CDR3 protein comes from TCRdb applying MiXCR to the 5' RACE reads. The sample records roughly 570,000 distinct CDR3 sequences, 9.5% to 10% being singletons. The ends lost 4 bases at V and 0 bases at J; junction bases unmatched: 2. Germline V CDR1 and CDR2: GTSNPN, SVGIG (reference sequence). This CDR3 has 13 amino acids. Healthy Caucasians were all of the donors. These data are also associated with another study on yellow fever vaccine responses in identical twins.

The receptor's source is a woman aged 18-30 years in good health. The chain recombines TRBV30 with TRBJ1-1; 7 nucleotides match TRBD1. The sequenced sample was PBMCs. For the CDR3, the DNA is TGTGCCTGGACAGGGGGACTGAACACTGAAGCTTTCTTT. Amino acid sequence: CAWTGGLNTEAFF.